The source of this T cell receptor beta chain is a study of blood T cell repertoires in COVID-19. The CDR3 length is 15 residues. Germline V gene lookup returns CDR1 SGHAT and CDR2 FQDESV (reference sequence). V was shortened by 1 base and J by 1 base, with 8 bases between the two germline ends. Some clones are missing from TCRdb's copy, which holds only in-frame ones; the method was immunoSEQ multiplex PCR. Of under 450,000 clones detected, approximately 89% appear once; the ten largest clones hold about 1.5%. Cohort 3 donors counted as recovered after two negative PCRs, clearance, or resolved symptoms.

The chain joins TRBV11-1 to TRBJ1-5, with D possibly matching TRBD1 (5 bases). Sequencing was carried out using PBMCs or T cells enriched from blood (not recorded which). The TCR sequence derives from a man aged 30 to 39 who had recovered from COVID-19. The CDR3 region has the DNA TGTGCCAGCAGCTTAGGTGGGGGGAGCAATCAGCCCCAGCATTTT. This codes for CASSLGGGSNQPQHF.